These T cell receptor beta chains were read from a single sample in a study of T-cell memory formation after mild COVID-19. TCRdb reprocessed the 5' RACE reads via MiXCR and lists one record per CDR3 protein. The table shows about 340,000 distinct CDR3 sequences, with around 21% occurring only once. Material: PBMCs or a T cell subset sorted from them (not recorded which). The receptors were gathered from an adult woman who had mild COVID-19 (a few samples of this study predate the infection). Cell type and time point are not known. Each CDR3 is given without its conserved first and last residue. The D gene is left open where the match is weak.

>TRBJ1-1|.|TRBV13
ASSATVNTEAF
>TRBJ2-7|TRBD1|TRBV24-1
ATSPGTGGYEQY
>TRBJ2-2|TRBD2|TRBV9
ASSGLAGGGTGELF
>TRBJ1-1|TRBD1|TRBV7-8
ASSLQQGATEAF
>TRBJ1-2|TRBD1|TRBV11-2
ASSLSDRVRGYT
>TRBJ1-5|TRBD1|TRBV7-6
ASSLAVGGTGPQPQH
>TRBJ2-5|.|TRBV24-1
ATSPAEGIETQY
>TRBJ1-1|.|TRBV24-1
ATRAEVQEAF
>TRBJ2-7|.|TRBV12-3/TRBV12-4
ASTPASSYEQY
>TRBJ2-3|TRBD1|TRBV6-5
ASTKQQGVTDTQY
>TRBJ2-5|.|TRBV7-2
ASSLVRGPQETQY
>TRBJ2-3|.|TRBV5-1
ASSLAGATDTQY
>TRBJ2-5|.|TRBV30
AWTPGWNGRGETQY
>TRBJ1-6|.|TRBV19
ASSSGPVNSPLH
>TRBJ2-1|.|TRBV12-3/TRBV12-4
ASSFGLGNNEQF
>TRBJ1-2|.|TRBV2
ASSDGLAYSYPGGYGYT
>TRBJ2-5|.|TRBV7-2
ASSLAGRQETQY
>TRBJ1-1|.|TRBV5-1
ASSDSSLNTEAF
>TRBJ1-1|.|TRBV6-5
ASNEVRTNTEAF
>TRBJ2-5|TRBD2|TRBV12-3/TRBV12-4
ASSFGTSRLAETQY
>TRBJ1-1|.|TRBV29-1
SANTGLNTEAF
>TRBJ2-3|.|TRBV24-1
ATSDLAAGASTDTQY
>TRBJ2-2|.|TRBV10-3
AISESTKDTGELF
>TRBJ2-7|TRBD2|TRBV4-3
ASSQEGGSSYEQY
>TRBJ1-2|.|TRBV3-1
ASSQGTLANYGYT
>TRBJ1-1|TRBD1|TRBV12-3/TRBV12-4
ASRRTGLNTEAF
>TRBJ1-1|.|TRBV9
ASSVGGAANTEAF